This entry features one TCR beta chain sequence. Germline V gives CDR1 SGHRS, CDR2 YFSETQ. The V and J ends lost 2 bases and 1 base, in that order; junction bases with no gene match: 5. The CDR3 length is 16 residues. PCRs were each spiked with synthetic TCR analog templates. Some clones are missing from TCRdb's copy, which holds only in-frame ones; the method was immunoSEQ multiplex PCR. The sample lists tens of thousands of clones; roughly four fifths were seen once. These data originate in a study of PD-L1 blockade in urothelial cancer. Study overall: As for prior chemotherapy regimens, patients had received 0 to 3. Blood analyses occurred 3 weeks (second dose) and 6 weeks post treatment start.

Sequenced material: PBMCs, taken around atezolizumab (anti-PD-L1) treatment. The receptor was isolated from a man aged 70 or older with urothelial cancer. The rearrangement uses TRBV5-1 and TRBJ2-2; TRBD1 matches 7 bases. The DNA for the CDR3 is TGCGCCAGCAGCTTATACGGGACAGTGAACACCGGGGAGCTGTTTTTT. The encoded protein is CASSLYGTVNTGELFF.